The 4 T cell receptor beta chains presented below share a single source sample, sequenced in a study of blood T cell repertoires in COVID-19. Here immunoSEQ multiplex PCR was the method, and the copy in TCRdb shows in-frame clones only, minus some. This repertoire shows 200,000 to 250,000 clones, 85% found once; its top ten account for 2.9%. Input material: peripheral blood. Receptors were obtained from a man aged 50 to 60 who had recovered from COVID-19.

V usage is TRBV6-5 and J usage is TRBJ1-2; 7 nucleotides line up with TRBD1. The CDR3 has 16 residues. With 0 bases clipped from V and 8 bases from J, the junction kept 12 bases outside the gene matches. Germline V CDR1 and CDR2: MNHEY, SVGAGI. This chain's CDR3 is CASSYSDSLRGRGYTF. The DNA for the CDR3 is TGTGCCAGCAGTTACTCTGATTCCCTCAGGGGGAGAGGCTACACCTTC.

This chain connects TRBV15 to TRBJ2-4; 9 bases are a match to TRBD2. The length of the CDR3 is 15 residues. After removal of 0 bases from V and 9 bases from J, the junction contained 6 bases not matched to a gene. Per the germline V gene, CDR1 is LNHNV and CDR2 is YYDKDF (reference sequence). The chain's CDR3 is CATSRDSLAGLIQYF. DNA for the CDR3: TGTGCCACCAGCAGAGATAGTCTAGCGGGGCTCATTCAGTACTTC.

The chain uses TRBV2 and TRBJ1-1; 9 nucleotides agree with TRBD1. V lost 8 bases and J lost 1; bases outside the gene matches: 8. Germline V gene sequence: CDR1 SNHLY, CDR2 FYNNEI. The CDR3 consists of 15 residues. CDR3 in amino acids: CASDSGTGWNTEAFF. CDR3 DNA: TGTGCCAGCGACTCCGGGACAGGGTGGAACACTGAAGCTTTCTTT.

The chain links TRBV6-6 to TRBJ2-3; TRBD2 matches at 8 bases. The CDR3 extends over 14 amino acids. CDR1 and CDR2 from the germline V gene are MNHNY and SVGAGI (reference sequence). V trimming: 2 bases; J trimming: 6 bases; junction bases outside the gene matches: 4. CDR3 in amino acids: CASSYRAGVDTQYF. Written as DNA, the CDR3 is TGTGCCAGCAGTTACCGAGCGGGAGTTGATACGCAGTATTTT.